These T cell receptor beta chains were read from a single sample in a study of patients and donors after allogeneic stem cell transplantation. TCRdb ran MiXCR on the RT-PCR reads and lists one entry per CDR3 protein. The profile shows approximately 160,000 distinct CDR3 sequences, roughly 24% of them singletons. What was sequenced was blood, either unsorted or a sorted T cell fraction (not recorded which). These receptors all come from a human donor who was either an allogeneic HSCT recipient or a stem cell or donor lymphocyte infusion donor (not recorded which). It is not recorded whose cells these are; they may come from a transplant donor. CDR3s include the opening cysteine and the closing phenylalanine or tryptophan. Fields, in order: CDR3 protein, CDR3 DNA, V gene, clone size, CDR3 length, J gene, D gene. The D gene is left open where the match is weak. Clone sizes are given selectively: once, few, many, or a class where the clone is expanded.

CDR3: CASSLEFGVLSYNEQFF
DNA: TGTGCCAGCAGCTTAGAGTTCGGGGTCCTCTCCTACAATGAGCAGTTCTTC
V: TRBV7-6
size: .
length: 17
J: TRBJ2-1
D: .

CDR3: CSARDWDGAGELFF
DNA: TGCAGTGCTAGAGACTGGGACGGAGCCGGGGAGCTGTTTTTT
V: TRBV20-1
size: .
length: 14
J: TRBJ2-2
D: .

CDR3: CASSIGRGYMNTEAFF
DNA: TGTGCCAGTAGTATTGGCAGGGGTTACATGAACACTGAAGCTTTCTTT
V: TRBV19
size: few
length: 16
J: TRBJ1-1
D: .

CDR3: CASSQGGRGYGYTF
DNA: TGTGCCAGCAGCCAAGGCGGCAGGGGCTATGGCTACACCTTC
V: TRBV14
size: .
length: 14
J: TRBJ1-2
D: .

CDR3: CASSPPVAKNIQYF
DNA: TGCGCCAGCAGCCCGCCGGTGGCCAAAAACATTCAGTACTTC
V: TRBV5-1
size: .
length: 14
J: TRBJ2-4
D: .

CDR3: CASSLDGDTEAFF
DNA: TGTGCCAGCAGCTTAGATGGGGACACTGAAGCTTTCTTT
V: TRBV11-2
size: many
length: 13
J: TRBJ1-1
D: .

CDR3: CASKWWGTGRGHGYTF
DNA: TGCGCCAGCAAATGGTGGGGGACAGGGCGAGGACATGGCTACACCTTC
V: TRBV5-1
size: .
length: 16
J: TRBJ1-2
D: TRBD1

CDR3: CASTPAGGSYEQYF
DNA: TGTGCCAGCACCCCGGCGGGGGGCTCCTACGAGCAGTACTTC
V: TRBV2
size: .
length: 14
J: TRBJ2-7
D: TRBD2

CDR3: CASSLTGREKLFF
DNA: TGTGCCAGCAGCTTGACAGGGCGCGAAAAACTGTTTTTT
V: TRBV7-9
size: .
length: 13
J: TRBJ1-4
D: TRBD1

CDR3: CASSFSPIIGELFF
DNA: TGTGCCAGCAGCTTCAGCCCCATCATCGGGGAGCTGTTTTTT
V: TRBV7-2
size: few
length: 14
J: TRBJ2-2
D: .

CDR3: CASSRTAGARTDTQYF
DNA: TGTGCCAGCAGTCGTACAGCGGGGGCCCGCACAGATACGCAGTATTTT
V: TRBV12-3/TRBV12-4
size: once
length: 16
J: TRBJ2-3
D: TRBD2

CDR3: CASSEFHRGNQPQHF
DNA: TGCGCCAGCAGTGAGTTCCACAGGGGGAATCAGCCCCAGCATTTT
V: TRBV10-2
size: .
length: 15
J: TRBJ1-5
D: TRBD1

CDR3: CASSQGGHYTDTQYF
DNA: TGCGCCAGCAGCCAAGGAGGACACTACACAGATACGCAGTATTTT
V: TRBV4-3
size: .
length: 15
J: TRBJ2-3
D: .

CDR3: CASSAGYEQYF
DNA: TGTGCCAGCAGCGCAGGTTACGAGCAGTACTTC
V: TRBV5-5
size: .
length: 11
J: TRBJ2-7
D: .

CDR3: CAIWPPGGDTQYF
DNA: TGTGCCATCTGGCCCCCGGGCGGAGATACGCAGTATTTT
V: TRBV10-3
size: .
length: 13
J: TRBJ2-3
D: .

CDR3: CASSRGLAGVGYNEQFF
DNA: TGTGCCAGCAGCCGAGGACTAGCGGGAGTCGGGTACAATGAGCAGTTCTTC
V: TRBV6-5
size: .
length: 17
J: TRBJ2-1
D: TRBD2

CDR3: CASSPVAVSGNTIYF
DNA: TGTGCCAGCAGCCCGGTCGCGGTTTCCGGAAACACCATATATTTT
V: TRBV6-6
size: few
length: 15
J: TRBJ1-3
D: .

CDR3: CASSLSQQGEAFF
DNA: TGTGCCAGCAGTTTATCTCAACAGGGAGAAGCTTTCTTT
V: TRBV12-3/TRBV12-4
size: many
length: 13
J: TRBJ1-1
D: .

CDR3: CASSLAGQGRSPLHF
DNA: TGCGCCAGCAGCTTGGCCGGACAGGGGCGGTCACCCCTCCACTTT
V: TRBV5-1
size: .
length: 15
J: TRBJ1-6
D: TRBD1

CDR3: CASSLGPELAGGPGYEQYF
DNA: TGTGCCAGCAGTTTAGGTCCCGAACTAGCGGGGGGGCCCGGCTACGAGCAGTACTTC
V: TRBV12-3/TRBV12-4
size: .
length: 19
J: TRBJ2-7
D: TRBD2

CDR3: CSATASGRGITDTQYF
DNA: TGCAGTGCTACGGCTAGCGGGAGGGGCATTACAGATACGCAGTATTTT
V: TRBV20-1
size: few
length: 16
J: TRBJ2-3
D: TRBD2

CDR3: CASSQGSSGERGGYTF
DNA: TGTGCCAGCAGCCAAGGTTCTTCAGGGGAACGAGGTGGCTACACCTTC
V: TRBV3-1
size: medium-sized
length: 16
J: TRBJ1-2
D: .

CDR3: CSARPSGTEAFF
DNA: TGCAGTGCTAGACCATCAGGGACTGAAGCTTTCTTT
V: TRBV20-1
size: few
length: 12
J: TRBJ1-1
D: .

CDR3: CASSGVWNSYEQYF
DNA: TGTGCCAGCAGTGGAGTCTGGAACTCCTACGAGCAGTACTTC
V: TRBV2
size: few
length: 14
J: TRBJ2-7
D: .

CDR3: CASRTSNTGELFF
DNA: TGTGCCAGCAGGACTAGTAACACCGGGGAGCTGTTTTTT
V: TRBV12-3/TRBV12-4
size: .
length: 13
J: TRBJ2-2
D: .

CDR3: CASSQDYGEWYEQYF
DNA: TGCGCCAGCAGCCAAGATTACGGGGAATGGTACGAGCAGTACTTC
V: TRBV4-3
size: few
length: 15
J: TRBJ2-7
D: .

CDR3: CSAQAGTTYEQYF
DNA: TGCAGTGCTCAAGCGGGGACCACCTACGAGCAGTACTTC
V: TRBV20-1
size: .
length: 13
J: TRBJ2-7
D: TRBD2